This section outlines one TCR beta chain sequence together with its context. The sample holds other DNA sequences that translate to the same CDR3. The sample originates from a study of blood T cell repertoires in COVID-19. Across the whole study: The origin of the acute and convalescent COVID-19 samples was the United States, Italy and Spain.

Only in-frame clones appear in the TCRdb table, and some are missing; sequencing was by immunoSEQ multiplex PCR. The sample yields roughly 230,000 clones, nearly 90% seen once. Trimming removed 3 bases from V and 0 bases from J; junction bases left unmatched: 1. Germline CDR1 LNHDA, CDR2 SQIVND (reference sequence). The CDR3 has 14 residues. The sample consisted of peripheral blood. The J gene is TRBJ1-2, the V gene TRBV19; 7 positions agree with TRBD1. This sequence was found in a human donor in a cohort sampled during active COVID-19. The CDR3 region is CASSITGANYGYTF. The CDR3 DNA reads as TGTGCCAGTAGTATTACAGGGGCTAACTATGGCTACACCTTC.